Sequencing of this TCR beta chain was carried out in a study of blood T cells in healthy people across ages. For the second PCR, which ran for roughly 6 to 11 cycles, a sample-barcoded 5' primer and a J-beta primer mix were used. TCRdb processed the 5' RACE reads anew with MiXCR; each CDR3 protein has one entry. In the table there are around 1,000,000 distinct CDR3 sequences, around 25% of which are singletons. The CDR3 covers 13 residues. V was cut by 10 bases and J by 5 bases, with 18 bases left in between. Germline V lookup: CDR1 MDHEN, CDR2 SYDVKM. This sample was shared with a second study, whose subject was T cells of mothers and their children. That source reports: Similar effects of thymic selection on TCR recombination output were recorded in related and unrelated pairs.

The receptor was isolated from a girl aged 2-10 years in good health. Sequencing was performed on blood. The rearrangement joins TRBV28 to TRBJ2-7; D perhaps matches TRBD1 (6 bases). DNA of the CDR3: TGTGCCACCAAGATACAGGGACCCCACGAGCAGTACTTC. Amino acid sequence: CATKIQGPHEQYF.